Below, 4 T cell receptor beta chains from the same sample are listed, as sequenced in a study of cytomegalovirus exposure and HLA in healthy donors. The PCR employed 60 Vbeta primers together with 13 Jbeta primers. Here immunoSEQ multiplex PCR was the method, and the copy in TCRdb shows in-frame clones only, minus some. This sample carries 97,000 or so clones, over 65% of them seen once, and the ten largest clones take approximately 2.8%. The sample taken for sequencing was PBMCs. The receptors here all came from a middle-aged man in good health and CMV-seronegative.

The chain combines TRBV27 with TRBJ2-2; 9 nucleotides match TRBD1. This CDR3 contains 13 residues. Trimming cost V 5 bases and J 6 bases; bases outside gene matches: 1. CDR1 is MNHEY, CDR2 SMNVEV, per germline (reference sequence). CDR3 loop: CASSDRGAGELFF. The CDR3 DNA follows: TGTGCCAGCAGTGACAGGGGGGCCGGGGAGCTGTTTTTT.

The chain employs TRBV7-9 and TRBJ1-1; 8 nucleotides agree with TRBD1. The germline CDR1 and CDR2 sequences are SEHNR and FQNEAQ (reference sequence). J gave up 0 bases and V 4 bases, and 4 bases lay outside the gene matches. The CDR3 contains 15 residues. CDR3 protein: CASSSPDRVNTEAFF. The CDR3, as DNA: TGTGCCAGCAGCTCTCCGGACAGGGTGAACACTGAAGCTTTCTTT.

The rearrangement uses TRBV6-5 and TRBJ2-1, with 13 nucleotides matching TRBD2. V lost 5 bases, J lost 7 bases, and 5 bases stayed unmatched. The length of the CDR3 is 15 residues. CDR1 and CDR2 from the germline V gene are MNHEY and SVGAGI. The CDR3 sequence is CASSRPGLAGNEQFF. The CDR3 nucleotides are TGTGCCAGCAGTCGACCGGGACTAGCGGGGAATGAGCAGTTCTTC.

The chain joins TRBV9 to TRBJ2-7; maybe TRBD2 (6 bases). Germline CDR1 and CDR2: SGDLS and YYNGEE. The V gene lost 8 bases and the J gene lost 3 bases, with 18 bases spanning the gap. This CDR3 is 14 amino acids long. The CDR3 DNA sequence: TGTGCCAGGGGGTGGGGCGGGGCGGACTACGAGCAGTACTTC. Translating gives CARGWGGADYEQYF.